Listed here are 31 T cell receptor beta chains from one sample, sequenced in a study of shared T cell receptors in the human thymus. The assay was immunoSEQ multiplex PCR, and TCRdb's table has in-frame clones only and misses some. Found here are approximately 660,000 clones, approximately 90% of them singletons; the top ten hold about 0.01%. Another study also made use of these data, one on human thymus T cells.

Sequenced input: thymocytes. The receptor source for this set is a boy under two years old with a congenital heart defect.

The chain links TRBV27 to TRBJ1-4; TRBD1 is a possible D gene (6 bases). The CDR3 totals 16 residues. Per the germline V gene, CDR1 is MNHEY and CDR2 is SMNVEV (reference sequence). V shed 5 bases and J shed 3 bases, with 16 bases lying between them. CDR3 protein: CASSPLRGGPNEKLFF. The CDR3 coding sequence is TGTGCCAGCAGTCCGCTGAGGGGGGGCCCTAATGAAAAACTGTTTTTT.

The V and J genes are TRBV10-1 and TRBJ2-3, with D tentatively TRBD2 (6 bases). Germline CDR1 reads WNHNN; CDR2 reads SYGVQD (reference sequence). V lost 6 bases to trimming and J lost 5 bases, with 12 bases between them. The CDR3 has 13 amino acids. DNA of the CDR3: TGCGCCAGCAGGGCGGGGTCGGGAGATACGCAGTATTTT. As protein: CASRAGSGDTQYF.

The CDR3 DNA sequence: TGTGCCAGCAGTCCCCAAGGGACTAGCGGGAGATTAACGGATACGCAGTATTTT. This translates into CASSPQGTSGRLTDTQYF. The rearrangement links TRBV27 to TRBJ2-3, with 14 bases that match TRBD2. Germline CDR1 reads MNHEY; CDR2 reads SMNVEV (reference sequence). CDR3 length: 18 residues. V was clipped by 5 bases and J by 6 bases; unmatched bases: 13.

V is TRBV25-1 and J is TRBJ1-3; 8 bases line up with TRBD1. V lost 5 bases and J lost 0; bases outside the gene matches: 12. The CDR3 is 18 amino acids. Germline V CDR1 and CDR2: MGHDK, SYGVNS. This CDR3 is CASSPPGQGGSSGNTIYF. CDR3 nucleotides: TGTGCCAGCAGTCCTCCCGGACAGGGTGGATCCTCTGGAAACACCATATATTTT.

The chain joins TRBV29-1 to TRBJ1-1, with D perhaps matching TRBD1 (5 bases). The CDR3 is 13 residues long. Germline assignment: CDR1 SQVTM and CDR2 ANQGSEA. Trimming cost V 3 bases and J 3 bases, with 11 bases left between them. CDR3 in amino acids: CSVEDTQHTEAFF. DNA for the CDR3: TGCAGCGTTGAGGACACCCAGCACACTGAAGCTTTCTTT.

This rearrangement joins TRBV5-6 to TRBJ2-1; 14 bases agree with TRBD2. Trimming removed 3 bases from V and 2 bases from J; junction bases left unmatched: 10. Germline CDR1 and CDR2: SGHDT and YYEEEE. This CDR3 spans 19 amino acids. Here the CDR3 reads CASSWGGTSGSVTYNEQFF. CDR3 in DNA: TGTGCCAGCAGCTGGGGCGGGACTAGCGGGAGTGTCACCTACAATGAGCAGTTCTTC.

The chain recombines TRBV11-3 with TRBJ1-5; the match to TRBD1 covers 10 bases. The J segment lost 5 bases and the V segment lost 2 bases, leaving 3 bases of the junction unmatched. Germline CDR1 reads SGHNT; CDR2 reads YENEEA. The length of the CDR3 is 15 residues. The CDR3 DNA is TGTGCCAGCAGCTTACGGACAGGGGGTCATCAGCCCCAGCATTTT. Translation gives CASSLRTGGHQPQHF.

The V call is TRBV5-1, the J call TRBJ1-4, with 7 bases identical to TRBD1. This CDR3 has 14 amino acids. Trimming removed 3 bases from V and 8 bases from J; junction bases left unmatched: 7. In germline, CDR1 is SGHRS, CDR2 YFSETQ. CDR3 sequence: CASSSDRDGEKLFF. The CDR3, as DNA: TGCGCCAGCAGCTCTGACAGGGACGGAGAAAAACTGTTTTTT.

The chain carries TRBV18 and TRBJ2-5; D is ambiguous. Germline V CDR1 and CDR2: KGHSH, LQKENI. Trimming removed 0 bases at V and 4 bases at J, with 9 bases between. The CDR3 length is 14 residues. The CDR3 coding sequence is TGTGCCAGCTCACCACCGACGGGTGGAGAGACCCAGTACTTC. It translates to CASSPPTGGETQYF.

CDR3 in amino acids: CAISESQRGSYEQYF. The CDR3 nucleotides are TGTGCCATCAGTGAGTCCCAGCGGGGCTCCTACGAGCAGTACTTC. The chain carries TRBV10-3 and TRBJ2-7, with 7 nucleotides matching TRBD2. The CDR3 has 15 residues. The V gene end was trimmed by 0 bases and the J gene end by 0 bases; junction bases not matched to a gene: 2. Germline CDR1 is ENHRY and CDR2 is SYGVKD.

The J gene is TRBJ2-1, the V gene TRBV5-1; 12 bases are a match to TRBD2. Germline CDR1 reads SGHRS; CDR2 reads YFSETQ. The CDR3 consists of 17 residues. The V and J ends lost 1 base and 8 bases, in that order; junction bases with no gene match: 10. CDR3: CASSLTWTSGKRDEQFF. The DNA of the CDR3 is TGCGCCAGCAGCTTGACTTGGACTAGCGGGAAGAGGGATGAGCAGTTCTTC.

The chain carries TRBV20-1 and TRBJ2-7, with TRBD1 matching over 7 bases. CDR3 length equals 11 residues. Germline assignment: CDR1 DFQATT and CDR2 SNEGSKA (reference sequence). V trimming: 6 bases; J trimming: 2 bases; junction bases outside the gene matches: 1. The CDR3 reads CSAGTAYEQYF. The CDR3 DNA sequence: TGCAGTGCCGGGACAGCCTACGAGCAGTACTTC.

The rearrangement joins TRBV27 to TRBJ1-1; D may be TRBD1 (6 bases). Trimming cost V 2 bases and J 1 base, with 8 bases left between them. This CDR3 region has 14 residues. The germline gives CDR1 MNHEY, CDR2 SMNVEV (reference sequence). The CDR3 DNA reads TGTGCCAGCAGTTTAACAGGGCCGAACACTGAAGCTTTCTTT. This codes for CASSLTGPNTEAFF.

The V and J genes are TRBV10-3 and TRBJ2-3; D unresolved. CDR1 is ENHRY and CDR2 is SYGVKD in the germline V gene. This CDR3 region has 12 residues. V lost 7 bases to trimming and J lost 1 base, with 6 bases between them. The CDR3 loop reads CAIKSGTDTQYF. CDR3 DNA: TGTGCCATCAAAAGCGGCACAGATACGCAGTATTTT.

The chain uses TRBV19 and TRBJ1-2; D unresolved. This CDR3 has 17 amino acids. The germline V and J ends were trimmed by 3 bases and 3 bases, with 20 bases remaining between them. The germline V gene has CDR1 LNHDA and CDR2 SQIVND (reference sequence). The CDR3 bases are TGTGCCAGTAGTATTTTTCCGGGGAAGGAGGAGTACTATGGCTACACCTTC. Translated, it gives CASSIFPGKEEYYGYTF.

The rearrangement joins TRBV30 to TRBJ2-5; 9 bases map to TRBD2. Germline CDR1 GTSNPN, CDR2 SVGIG (reference sequence). Unmatched junction bases numbered 15, after V lost 6 bases and J lost 7 bases. The CDR3 covers 15 residues. The CDR3 here is CACQHRWREGGTQYF. In nucleotides, the CDR3 is TGTGCCTGCCAACATAGGTGGCGGGAGGGAGGGACCCAGTACTTC.

The chain carries TRBV5-4 and TRBJ2-7; 10 bases fit TRBD2. The CDR3 has 15 amino acids. Germline loops: CDR1 SGHNT, CDR2 YYREEE (reference sequence). Trimming took 7 bases from V and 3 from J; bases not matched to a gene: 10. In DNA form, the CDR3 reads TGTGCCAGCGGGCAGCGGGAGGGCCGGGTCTACGAGCAGTACTTC. It translates to CASGQREGRVYEQYF.

This chain links TRBV10-3 with TRBJ1-2; TRBD1 matches at 9 bases. With V trimmed by 0 bases and J by 3 bases, 5 bases remained unmatched. Germline CDR1 and CDR2: ENHRY and SYGVKD. The CDR3 length is 16 residues. The CDR3 region has the DNA TGTGCCATCAGTGAGTCGTACAGGGGGCGGGACTATGGCTACACCTTC. Amino acids: CAISESYRGRDYGYTF.

This chain links TRBV9 with TRBJ2-3, with D maybe TRBD2 (5 bases). The CDR3 has 13 residues. V was pared by 4 bases and J by 3 bases, with 9 bases between. CDR1 and CDR2 (germline): SGDLS, YYNGEE. For the CDR3, the DNA is TGTGCCAGCAGCCCACGGGGAACAGATACGCAGTATTTT. This encodes CASSPRGTDTQYF.

The chain has TRBV6-6 and TRBJ2-7; maybe TRBD2 (6 bases). CDR3 length: 15 residues. Trimming removed 6 bases at V and 0 bases at J, with 15 bases between. In germline, CDR1 is MNHNY, CDR2 SVGAGI (reference sequence). Here the CDR3 DNA reads TGTGCCAGCAGGATCCGGGACTTCCACTCCTACGAGCAGTACTTC. Translating gives CASRIRDFHSYEQYF.

This clone was counted only a few times. The chain carries TRBV4-3 and TRBJ2-7, with D perhaps TRBD1 (6 bases). V lost 2 bases and J 0 bases, leaving 8 bases between the germline ends. The germline gives CDR1 LGHNA, CDR2 YSLEER. The CDR3 consists of 14 residues. The CDR3 is CASSQHRVSYEQYF. In DNA, the CDR3 is TGCGCCAGCAGCCAACACAGGGTCTCCTACGAGCAGTACTTC.

This clone showed up just once. The genes are TRBV27 and TRBJ2-5; 11 nucleotides match TRBD1. The V gene's germline CDR1 is MNHEY and CDR2 SMNVEV (reference sequence). With V trimmed by 5 bases and J by 10 bases, 6 bases remained unmatched. The CDR3 length is 13 residues. As DNA, the CDR3 is TGTGCCAGCAGTCCGGGACAGGGGGGAAACCAGTACTTC. Its protein is CASSPGQGGNQYF.

The chain combines TRBV7-7 with TRBJ2-3; 8 nucleotides line up with TRBD1. Germline V lookup: CDR1 SSHAT, CDR2 FNYEAQ (reference sequence). The CDR3 has 15 amino acids. Germline trimming cut 3 bases from V and 2 bases from J; bases unmatched to any gene: 4. The chain's CDR3 is CASSFAGGVTDTQYF. CDR3 DNA: TGTGCCAGCAGCTTCGCAGGGGGCGTCACAGATACGCAGTATTTT.

The rearrangement links TRBV7-9 to TRBJ2-7, with D possibly being TRBD1 (6 bases). CDR3 size: 15 residues. V lost 1 base and J 2 bases, leaving 12 bases between the germline ends. Per the germline V gene, CDR1 is SEHNR and CDR2 is FQNEAQ (reference sequence). This chain's CDR3 is CASSLGTVEAYEQYF. CDR3 bases: TGTGCCAGCAGCTTAGGGACAGTCGAGGCCTACGAGCAGTACTTC.

The rearrangement uses TRBV4-1 and TRBJ2-1, with D possibly matching TRBD1 (5 bases). The germline V gene has CDR1 MGHRA and CDR2 YSYEKL. V was cut by 1 base and J by 5 bases, with 15 bases left in between. The CDR3 length is 16 residues. CDR3 residues: CASSQAARVKDNEQFF. The CDR3 DNA follows: TGCGCCAGCAGCCAAGCGGCCAGGGTAAAAGACAATGAGCAGTTCTTC.

V is TRBV19 and J is TRBJ2-1; possible D gene TRBD2, 6 bases. With 3 bases removed from V and 5 bases from J, the gap between germline ends came to 14 bases. Germline-derived CDR1 and CDR2 are LNHDA and SQIVND (reference sequence). This CDR3 spans 15 amino acids. CDR3 DNA sequence: TGTGCCAGTAGTATCGTGGGACTTGTGGACAATGAGCAGTTCTTC. As protein: CASSIVGLVDNEQFF. Full variable domain (remainder filled in from reference TRBV19 and TRBJ2-1): DGGITQSPKYLFRKEGQNVTLSCEQNLNHDAMYWYRQDPGQGLRLIYYSQIVNDFQKGDIAEGYSVSREKKESFPLTVTSAQKNPTAFYLCASSIVGLVDNEQFFGPGTRLTVL.

Details on this clone: Because it lacks the conserved phenylalanine or tryptophan at the end, this CDR3 is likely a read error. No DNA is shown, since the ends of the CDR3 on it are uncertain; the CDR3 is the one TCRdb lists. The chain uses TRBV7-4 and TRBJ1-1; the table's D call, TRBD1, was not checked against the DNA. Germline CDR1 and CDR2: SGHVT and SQSDAQ. The CDR3 is made up of 11 amino acids, end residues included. The chain's CDR3 is CASSLSGGGSL.

The CDR3 DNA follows: TGTGCCAGTAGTAGCGGGAGGCTCCAAGAGACCCAGTACTTC. It translates to CASSSGRLQETQYF. This chain connects TRBV19 to TRBJ2-5; 8 bases map to TRBD2. Germline loops: CDR1 LNHDA, CDR2 SQIVND (reference sequence). This CDR3 is built from 14 residues. J was trimmed by 1 base and V by 4 bases; bases with no gene match: 2.

The V and J genes are TRBV4-3 and TRBJ1-4; TRBD1 might be the D (6 bases). The V end was cut by 2 bases, the J end by 4 bases, with 14 bases between. This CDR3 has 16 amino acids. Germline lookup yields CDR1 LGHNA and CDR2 YSLEER. CDR3: CASSQWPGHHNEKLFF. CDR3 DNA: TGCGCCAGCAGCCAATGGCCGGGACACCATAATGAAAAACTGTTTTTT.

This chain links TRBV6-1 with TRBJ2-3, with 7 bases fitting TRBD1. Per the germline V gene, CDR1 is MNHNS and CDR2 is SASEGT. With V trimmed by 2 bases and J by 2 bases, 10 bases remained unmatched. The CDR3 length is 17 residues. The DNA of the CDR3 is TGTGCCAGCAGTGAATACCTAAGGGGACAGATCACAGATACGCAGTATTTT. This encodes CASSEYLRGQITDTQYF.

The chain is built from TRBV11-2 and TRBJ1-2, with TRBD1 matching 7 bases. This CDR3 contains 15 residues. With 0 bases clipped from V and 7 bases from J, the junction kept 8 bases outside the gene matches. In germline, CDR1 is SGHAT, CDR2 FQNNGV. The CDR3: CASSLDRDSDCGYTF. The CDR3 DNA reads TGTGCCAGCAGCTTAGACCGGGACAGTGACTGTGGCTACACCTTC. Complete variable domain (other parts from reference TRBV11-2 and TRBJ1-2): EAGVAQSPRYKIIEKRQSVAFWCNPISGHATLYWYQQILGQGPKLLIQFQNNGVVDDSQLPKDRFSAERLKGVDSTLKIQPAKLEDSAVYLCASSLDRDSDCGYTFGSGTRLTVV.